The entry that follows covers one T cell receptor beta chain sequence. This sample was taken from a study of blood T cell repertoires in COVID-19. Turning to the study itself: Researchers got acute and convalescent COVID-19 samples from the United States, Italy and Spain. T cells, B-cell-depleted T cells, or PBMCs provided the cDNA or gDNA that served as material.

How the authors handled the data: Amplified reference gene primers provided the basis for estimating nucleated cell counts. Clones were sequenced by immunoSEQ multiplex PCR, and TCRdb holds only the in-frame ones, with some missing. Clonal size and the V and J genes are those of that table, whereas D and trimming came from the DNA. The table has more than 100,000 clones, around 87% seen once; the top ten hold 3% to 4%. Trimming took off 7 bases at V and 0 bases at J, with 7 bases between the two ends. CDR3 length: 13 amino acids. Per germline, CDR1 MNHNY and CDR2 SVGAGI (reference sequence). Material for sequencing was peripheral blood. This receptor was identified in an older woman with acute or convalescent COVID-19. This chain links TRBV6-6 with TRBJ2-4; D is uncertain. CDR3 in DNA: TGTGCCAGCACCCAGTTAGCCAAAAACATTCAGTACTTC. Translation gives CASTQLAKNIQYF.